This T cell receptor beta chain was obtained from a study of blood T cells in healthy people across ages. This clonotype was recorded once. CDR1 SGHNT and CDR2 YENEEA come from the germline V gene. V was cut by 0 bases and J by 4 bases, with 10 bases left in between. CDR3 length equals 15 residues. Using a J-beta primer mix together with a sample-barcoded 5' primer, a second PCR was run for roughly 7 to 12 cycles. TCRdb reprocessed the 5' RACE reads via MiXCR and lists one record per CDR3 protein. The sample includes 700,000 to 850,000 distinct CDR3 sequences, about 48% of them seen just once. Sequencing used blood. This TCR derives from a man of 80 years or more in good health. The chain employs TRBV11-3 and TRBJ2-1; D gene unclear. CDR3: CASSLESRGYNEQFF. CDR3 in DNA: TGTGCCAGCAGCTTAGAATCAAGAGGATACAATGAGCAGTTCTTC.